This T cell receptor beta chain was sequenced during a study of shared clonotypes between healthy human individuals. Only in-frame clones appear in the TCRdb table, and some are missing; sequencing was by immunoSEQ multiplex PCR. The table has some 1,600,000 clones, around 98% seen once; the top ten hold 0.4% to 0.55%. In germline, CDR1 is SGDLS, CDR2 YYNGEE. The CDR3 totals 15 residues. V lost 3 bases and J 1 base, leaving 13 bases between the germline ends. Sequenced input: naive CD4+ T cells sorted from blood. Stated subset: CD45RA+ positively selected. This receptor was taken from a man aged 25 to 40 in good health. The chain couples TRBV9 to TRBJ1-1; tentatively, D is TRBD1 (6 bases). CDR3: CASSAALGGNTEAFF. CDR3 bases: TGTGCCAGCAGCGCCGCGTTAGGGGGGAACACTGAAGCTTTCTTT.